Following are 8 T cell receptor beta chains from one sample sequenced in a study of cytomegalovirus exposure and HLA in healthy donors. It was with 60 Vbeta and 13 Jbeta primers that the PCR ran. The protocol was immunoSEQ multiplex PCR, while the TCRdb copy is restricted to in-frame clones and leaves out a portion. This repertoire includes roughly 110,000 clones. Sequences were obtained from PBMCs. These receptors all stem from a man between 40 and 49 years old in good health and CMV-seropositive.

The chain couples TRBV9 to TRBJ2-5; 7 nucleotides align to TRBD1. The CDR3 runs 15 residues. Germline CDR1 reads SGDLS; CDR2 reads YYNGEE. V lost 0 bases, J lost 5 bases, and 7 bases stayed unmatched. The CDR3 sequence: CASSVGDSSLETQYF. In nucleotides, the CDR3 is TGTGCCAGCAGCGTAGGGGACAGTAGCCTGGAGACCCAGTACTTC.

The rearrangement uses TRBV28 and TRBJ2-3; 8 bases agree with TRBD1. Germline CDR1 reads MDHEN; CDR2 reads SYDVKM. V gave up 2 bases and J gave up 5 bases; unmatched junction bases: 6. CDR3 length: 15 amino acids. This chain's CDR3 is CASSLGDRGGDTQYF. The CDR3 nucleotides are TGTGCCAGCAGTTTAGGAGACAGGGGAGGAGATACGCAGTATTTT.

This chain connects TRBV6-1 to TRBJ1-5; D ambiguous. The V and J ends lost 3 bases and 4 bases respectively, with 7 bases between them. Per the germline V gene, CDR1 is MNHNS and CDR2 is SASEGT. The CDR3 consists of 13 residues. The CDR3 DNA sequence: TGTGCCAGCAGTGACGTAACTAATCAGCCCCAGCATTTT. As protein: CASSDVTNQPQHF.

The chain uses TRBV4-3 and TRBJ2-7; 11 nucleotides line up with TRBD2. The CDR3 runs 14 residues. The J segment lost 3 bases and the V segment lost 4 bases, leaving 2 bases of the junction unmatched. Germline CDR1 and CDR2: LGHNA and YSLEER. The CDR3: CASSLLAGDYEQYF. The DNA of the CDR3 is TGCGCCAGCAGCCTACTAGCGGGAGACTACGAGCAGTACTTC.

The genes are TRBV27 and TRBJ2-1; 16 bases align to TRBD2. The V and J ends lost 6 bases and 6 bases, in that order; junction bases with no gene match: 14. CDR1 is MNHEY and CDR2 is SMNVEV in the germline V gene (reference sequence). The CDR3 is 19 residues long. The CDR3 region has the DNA TGTGCCAGCAGGAGATCGGGACTAGCGGGAGGGCCTTTAGTCAATGAGCAGTTCTTC. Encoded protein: CASRRSGLAGGPLVNEQFF.

CDR3 in amino acids: CATSRDARVYEQYF. DNA of the CDR3: TGTGCCACCAGCAGAGATGCCCGGGTATACGAGCAGTACTTC. The chain couples TRBV15 to TRBJ2-7; D unresolved. The V end lost 0 bases, the J end lost 4 bases, and 10 bases lay between the germline ends. The CDR3 covers 14 residues. Germline CDR1 LNHNV, CDR2 YYDKDF (reference sequence).

The CDR3, as DNA: TGTGCCTGGAGTAGGACTAGCGGGAGGCCAGGGGAGACCCAGTACTTC. This translates into CAWSRTSGRPGETQYF. This sequence joins TRBV30 and TRBJ2-5, with 14 bases identical to TRBD2. With V trimmed by 2 bases and J by 5 bases, 7 bases remained unmatched. Germline assignment: CDR1 GTSNPN and CDR2 SVGIG (reference sequence). The CDR3 contains 16 residues.

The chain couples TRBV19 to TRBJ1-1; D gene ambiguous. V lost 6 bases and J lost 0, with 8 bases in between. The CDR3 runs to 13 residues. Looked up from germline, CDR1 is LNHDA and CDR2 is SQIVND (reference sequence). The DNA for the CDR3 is TGTGCCAGTAGGACACCCTTGAACACTGAAGCTTTCTTT. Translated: CASRTPLNTEAFF.